Each of the 8 T cell receptor beta chains below was sequenced from the same sample in a study of T cells in Graves' hyperthyroidism and ophthalmopathy. Amplification targeted TCR beta CDR3 regions from RNA transcripts. HTBI primers were used for first-round RT-PCR of the TCR CDR3. TCRdb reanalysed the multiplex PCR reads using MiXCR and keeps one entry per CDR3 protein. The table lists hundreds of thousands of distinct CDR3 sequences, about 15% of them singletons. Sequenced material: blood. These receptors all come from a woman aged 55-75 years with Graves' ophthalmopathy.

This clonotype was observed many times. The chain joins TRBV5-1 to TRBJ2-1, with D perhaps TRBD1 (5 bases). Germline V lookup: CDR1 SGHRS, CDR2 YFSETQ. Trimming removed 1 base from V and 8 bases from J, with 16 bases in between. The CDR3 length is 15 residues. The DNA of the CDR3 is TGCGCCAGCAGCTTGAATCCAGGGAACGGCTATGAGCAGTTCTTC. Its translation: CASSLNPGNGYEQFF.

As regards this clonotype: One end of the junction is discordant with germline, which a read error may explain. The chain has TRBV5-5 and TRBJ1-1; D gene unclear. This CDR3 is built from 13 residues. CDR1 and CDR2 (germline): SGHKS, YYEKEE (reference sequence). The CDR3 nucleotides read TGCGCCAGCAGCTGGAAGGGGAACACTGAAGCTTTCTTT. Its translation: CASSWKGNTEAFF.

This clonotype occurred many times. The chain is built from TRBV28 and TRBJ2-7, with TRBD1 matching over 7 bases. Germline V lookup: CDR1 MDHEN, CDR2 SYDVKM. J was trimmed by 1 base and V by 8 bases; bases with no gene match: 11. The CDR3 runs 15 residues. CDR3 amino acids: CASGPDRDISYEQYF. CDR3 DNA: TGTGCCAGCGGCCCAGACAGGGATATTTCCTACGAGCAGTACTTC.

The rearrangement uses TRBV20-1 and TRBJ2-1; TRBD2 is a possible D gene (6 bases). Between the trimmed V and J ends, which lost 3 bases and 12 bases, there was a span of 18 bases. Germline V gene lookup returns CDR1 DFQATT and CDR2 SNEGSKA (reference sequence). The CDR3 runs to 13 residues. CDR3: CSASQLGGRGQFF. The CDR3 region has the DNA TGCAGTGCTAGTCAGCTGGGAGGCCGGGGGCAGTTCTTC.

In regard to this clonotype: One end of the junction does not line up with germline, which may come from a read error. The V and J genes are TRBV7-2 and TRBJ2-1; D not resolved. CDR1 and CDR2 from the germline V gene are SGHTA and FQGNSA. The CDR3 consists of 15 residues. The CDR3 sequence: CASSPGPSSCNEQFF. The DNA of the CDR3 is TGTGCCAGCAGCCCGGGCCCGAGCTCCTGCAATGAGCAGTTCTTC.

This clonotype was detected many times. The V and J genes are TRBV7-2 and TRBJ1-2; D might be TRBD1 (6 bases). From germline, CDR1 is SGHTA and CDR2 FQGNSA. V lost 5 bases, J lost 7 bases, and 17 bases lay in between. The CDR3 is 14 amino acids. The CDR3, as DNA: TGTGCCAGCAGCCAGAAGACACAGGGAGGTGGCTACACCTTC. Translation: CASSQKTQGGGYTF.

This clonotype was observed at least ten times. The J gene is TRBJ2-1, the V gene TRBV28; D is possibly TRBD2 (6 bases). This CDR3 has 14 residues. From germline, CDR1 is MDHEN and CDR2 SYDVKM. Between the trimmed V and J ends, which lost 5 bases and 4 bases, there was a span of 12 bases. As DNA, the CDR3 is TGTGCCAGCAGTACCCCTAGCGTATACAATGAGCAGTTCTTC. Its protein is CASSTPSVYNEQFF.

This clonotype came up many times. The chain has TRBV12-3 or TRBV12-4 and TRBJ1-1; D may be TRBD1 (6 bases). V was clipped by 5 bases and J by 4 bases, with 14 bases between them. The CDR3 extends over 14 amino acids. CDR3 loop: CASSPEQGLTEAFF. DNA for the CDR3: TGTGCCAGCAGTCCGGAACAGGGCCTCACTGAAGCTTTCTTT.